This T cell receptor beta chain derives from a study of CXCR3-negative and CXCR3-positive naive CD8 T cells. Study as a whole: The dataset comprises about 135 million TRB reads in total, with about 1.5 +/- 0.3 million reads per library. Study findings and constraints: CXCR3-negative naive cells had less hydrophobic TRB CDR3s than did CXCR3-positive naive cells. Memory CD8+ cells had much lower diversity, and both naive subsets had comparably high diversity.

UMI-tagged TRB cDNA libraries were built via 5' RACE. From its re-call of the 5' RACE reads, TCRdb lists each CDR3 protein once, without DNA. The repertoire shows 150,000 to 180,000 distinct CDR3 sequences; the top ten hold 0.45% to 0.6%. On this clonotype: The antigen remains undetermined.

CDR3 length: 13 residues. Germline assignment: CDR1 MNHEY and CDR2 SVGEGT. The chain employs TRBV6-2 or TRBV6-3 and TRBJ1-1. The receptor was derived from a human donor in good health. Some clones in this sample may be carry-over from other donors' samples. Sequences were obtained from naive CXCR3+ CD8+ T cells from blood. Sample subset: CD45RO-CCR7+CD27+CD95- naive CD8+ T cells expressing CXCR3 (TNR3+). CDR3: CASSLDDLTEAFF.